This TCR beta chain was obtained from a study of blood T cell repertoires in COVID-19. Method: immunoSEQ multiplex PCR; TCRdb's copy keeps in-frame clones and lacks some. The table lists some 99,000 clones, roughly 85% of them singletons. Germline CDR1 LNHNV, CDR2 YYDKDF (reference sequence). With 0 bases clipped from V and 5 bases from J, the junction kept 6 bases outside the gene matches. This CDR3 has 15 amino acids. This clonotype was sampled from a woman aged 55-70 years with acute or convalescent COVID-19. The chain employs TRBV15 and TRBJ1-2, with TRBD1 matching 7 bases. The specimen sequenced was peripheral blood. CDR3 amino acids: CATSRDGQGDYGYTF. The DNA for the CDR3 is TGTGCCACCAGCAGAGATGGGCAGGGGGATTATGGCTACACCTTC.